This T cell receptor beta chain originates from a study of T cell responses to AZD1222 COVID-19 vaccine. On the study more broadly: Timing groups of about 4 and about 12 weeks for second doses were pooled.

This clone has just one count. What it recognizes is unknown. TCRdb's table, derived via immunoSEQ multiplex PCR, lists solely in-frame clones and lacks some. The sample contains under 200,000 clones, about nine tenths of which appear only once. CDR1 MNHNS and CDR2 SASEGT come from the germline V gene. CDR3 length: 15 residues. V shed 2 bases and J shed 1 base, with 9 bases lying between them. Study-level points and caveats: Donors were largely white British and mainly female; clonal diversity was possibly underestimated.

V and J are TRBV6-1 and TRBJ1-5; no clear D gene. This material consisted of peripheral blood, taken on day 0 of AZD1222 vaccination. The receptor comes from an adult in good health. This CDR3 reads CASSEYGRSNQPQHF. The CDR3 DNA reads TGTGCCAGCAGTGAATACGGTCGCAGCAATCAGCCCCAGCATTTT.